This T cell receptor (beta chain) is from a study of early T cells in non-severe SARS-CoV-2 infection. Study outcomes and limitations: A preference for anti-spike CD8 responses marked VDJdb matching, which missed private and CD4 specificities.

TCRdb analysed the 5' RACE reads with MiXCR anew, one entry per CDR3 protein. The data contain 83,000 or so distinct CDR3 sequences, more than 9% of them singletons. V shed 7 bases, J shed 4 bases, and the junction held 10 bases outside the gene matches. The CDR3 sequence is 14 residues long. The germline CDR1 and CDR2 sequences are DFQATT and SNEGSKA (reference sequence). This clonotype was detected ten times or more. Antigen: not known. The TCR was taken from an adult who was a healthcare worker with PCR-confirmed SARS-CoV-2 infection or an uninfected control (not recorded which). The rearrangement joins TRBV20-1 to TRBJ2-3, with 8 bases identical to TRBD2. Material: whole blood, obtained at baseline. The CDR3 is CSVVAGTAADTQYF. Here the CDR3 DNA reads TGCAGTGTGGTAGCGGGAACGGCGGCAGATACGCAGTATTTT.